This TCR beta chain was profiled in a study of monozygotic twins with inflammatory bowel disease. Study-wide points: No difference in repertoire similarity was seen between concordant and discordant twins, possibly because power was limited.

Germline CDR1 and CDR2: MNHNS and SASEGT. The CDR3 is 14 amino acids. Note on this clonotype: The target antigen is unknown.

cDNA for TCRalpha and TCRbeta was amplified by nested PCRs of around 15 then 8 to 10 cycles. TCRdb reanalyzed the 5' RACE reads and collapses them to one entry per CDR3 protein, without DNA. The sample features about 380,000 distinct CDR3 sequences, with just over 2.5% in its top ten. The receptor's source is a human donor with ulcerative colitis or Crohn's disease, or a healthy co-twin of an affected twin (not recorded which). This chain uses TRBV6-1 with TRBJ1-2; TCRdb's assignment of TRBD1 cannot be checked, as there is no DNA. Sequencing input: blood. The CDR3 sequence: CASRPDMGAYGYTF.